Below are 27 T cell receptor beta chains sequenced from a single sample in a study of blood T cells in healthy people across ages. Combining a sample-barcoded 5' primer with a J-beta primer mix, a second PCR ran for roughly 7 to 11 cycles. TCRdb re-analysed the 5' RACE reads in MiXCR, keeping a single row per CDR3 protein. This sample has 1.5 million to 2 million distinct CDR3 sequences; about 49% occur once, and the top ten carry around 2.1%. Source material: blood. The receptors derive from a woman between 40 and 55 years old in good health.

V gene TRBV20-1 combines with J gene TRBJ1-1; D not certain. Trimming took off 6 bases at V and 4 bases at J, with 15 bases between the two ends. The CDR3 is 13 amino acids. CDR1 and CDR2 from the germline V gene are DFQATT and SNEGSKA (reference sequence). CDR3: CSALGQESTEAFF. Written as DNA, the CDR3 is TGCAGTGCCCTCGGGCAGGAGAGCACTGAAGCTTTCTTT.

This clonotype was detected a few times. The chain uses TRBV5-1 and TRBJ2-7; D uncertain. The CDR3 length is 13 residues. CDR1 is SGHRS, CDR2 YFSETQ, per germline. V lost 4 bases and J lost 2, with 10 bases in between. CDR3 amino acids: CASSIGSAYEQYF. CDR3 DNA: TGCGCCAGCAGCATCGGGTCAGCCTACGAGCAGTACTTC.

The chain carries TRBV6-2 or TRBV6-3 and TRBJ2-5; TRBD1 aligns across 7 bases. The CDR3 consists of 14 residues. Germline lookup yields CDR1 MNHEY and CDR2 SVGEGT. V lost 7 bases and J lost 4; bases outside the gene matches: 9. In DNA, the CDR3 is TGTGCCAGCACTGGGACAGCCCTCCCAGAGACCCAGTACTTC. It is translated as CASTGTALPETQYF.

The V gene is TRBV7-2, the J gene TRBJ2-5; D is unclear. Looked up from germline, CDR1 is SGHTA and CDR2 is FQGNSA. The CDR3 totals 12 residues. V lost 0 bases and J lost 11, with 10 bases in between. CDR3 region: CASSLAKARQYF. The DNA of the CDR3 is TGTGCCAGCAGCTTAGCGAAGGCTCGTCAGTACTTC. Supplemented by reference TRBV7-2 and TRBJ2-5, the full variable domain reads GAGVSQSPSNKVTEKGKDVELRCDPISGHTALYWYRQSLGQGLEFLIYFQGNSAPDKSGLPSDRFSAERTGGSVSTLTIQRTQQEDSAVYLCASSLAKARQYFGPGTRLLVL.

The rearrangement uses TRBV5-1 and TRBJ1-2; 8 positions match TRBD1. The CDR3 is 18 residues long. The germline V gene encodes CDR1 SGHRS and CDR2 YFSETQ. Trimming removed 4 bases from V and 4 bases from J; junction bases left unmatched: 18. CDR3 bases: TGCGCCAGCAGCGAAGGGGGGACAGGACCGTCCCTAGTCTATGGCTACACCTTC. This encodes CASSEGGTGPSLVYGYTF.

This clonotype was counted many times. This chain uses TRBV20-1 with TRBJ2-5; 7 bases agree with TRBD1. The junction had 6 bases not matched to a gene; V was cut back by 1 base and J by 4 bases. Germline V lookup: CDR1 DFQATT, CDR2 SNEGSKA (reference sequence). This CDR3 comprises 14 residues. The CDR3 DNA follows: TGCAGTGCTAGAGTGACAGGGCCCCGAGAGACCCAGTACTTC. It specifies CSARVTGPRETQYF.

This clonotype has just a few counts. The chain couples TRBV20-1 to TRBJ2-1; no clear D gene. Germline-derived CDR1 and CDR2 are DFQATT and SNEGSKA (reference sequence). Between the trimmed V and J ends, which lost 1 base and 6 bases, there was a span of 10 bases. The CDR3 runs to 13 residues. CDR3 sequence: CSARAARSNEQFF. In DNA form, the CDR3 reads TGCAGTGCTAGAGCCGCGAGATCCAATGAGCAGTTCTTC.

The sample holds a few counts of this clonotype. The chain combines TRBV5-1 with TRBJ1-2; TRBD1 aligns across 7 bases. With 3 bases clipped from V and 6 bases from J, the junction kept 5 bases outside the gene matches. The CDR3 is made up of 13 amino acids. The V gene's germline CDR1 is SGHRS and CDR2 YFSETQ. The CDR3 DNA follows: TGCGCCAGCAGCTACGGGACAGCCGATGGCTACACCTTC. Translated, it gives CASSYGTADGYTF.

The chain employs TRBV20-1 and TRBJ2-7; no definite D call. In germline, CDR1 is DFQATT, CDR2 SNEGSKA (reference sequence). This CDR3 region has 16 residues. The V end was cut by 4 bases, the J end by 0 bases, with 19 bases between. In DNA, the CDR3 is TGCAGTGCTAACCCAGATCGACGGCCTAGCTCCTACGAGCAGTACTTC. This encodes CSANPDRRPSSYEQYF.

The V and J genes are TRBV5-4 and TRBJ1-2; 8 positions agree with TRBD1. CDR3 size: 15 residues. CDR1 and CDR2 from the germline V gene are SGHNT and YYREEE (reference sequence). V gave up 2 bases and J gave up 5 bases; unmatched junction bases: 8. CDR3 amino acids: CASSFGQGSFYGYTF. The CDR3 DNA follows: TGTGCCAGCAGCTTCGGACAGGGCTCCTTTTATGGCTACACCTTC.

Note on this clonotype: The junction shows a germline mismatch at one end, possibly a read error. The chain is built from TRBV4-3 and TRBJ2-1, with D tentatively TRBD2 (6 bases). Germline V gene data show CDR1 as LGHNA and CDR2 as YSLEER. CDR3 length: 16 residues. Written as DNA, the CDR3 is TGCGCCGGCAGCCAAGAGGGGTCGACTAGACACAATGAGCAGTTCTTC. It yields the protein CAGSQEGSTRHNEQFF.

The chain employs TRBV12-3 or TRBV12-4 and TRBJ2-3, with 16 positions matching TRBD2. The CDR3 loop spans 20 amino acids. V lost 3 bases to trimming and J lost 1 base; unmatched junction nucleotides: 10. This CDR3 reads CASSLAGLAGGKNGTDTQYF. The CDR3 coding sequence is TGTGCCAGCAGTTTGGCGGGACTAGCGGGGGGGAAGAACGGCACAGATACGCAGTATTTT.

This clonotype was counted many times. CDR3 in DNA: TGCAGTGCTAGAGTTAAGCTAGCGGGGAATGAGCAGTTCTTC. Translation gives CSARVKLAGNEQFF. The chain joins TRBV20-1 to TRBJ2-1, with 9 bases aligning to TRBD2. Trimming cost V 1 base and J 7 bases; bases outside gene matches: 5. The length of the CDR3 is 14 residues. CDR1 DFQATT and CDR2 SNEGSKA come from the germline V gene (reference sequence).

This sequence joins TRBV7-8 and TRBJ1-6; D uncertain. The CDR3 is 13 amino acids. Germline V gives CDR1 SGHVS, CDR2 FQNEAQ. Trimming shortened V by 5 bases and J by 8 bases, and 10 bases separated the two germline ends. DNA for the CDR3: TGTGCCAGCAGCCCGAGGGAGGATTCACCCCTCCACTTT. Translation gives CASSPREDSPLHF.

The rearrangement uses TRBV5-1 and TRBJ2-1, with D unresolved. Germline-derived CDR1 and CDR2 are SGHRS and YFSETQ. V lost 3 bases to trimming and J lost 6 bases, with 16 bases between them. The CDR3 totals 15 residues. The CDR3: CASSSHHYDLNEQFF. The DNA of the CDR3 is TGCGCCAGCAGCTCCCACCACTACGACCTCAATGAGCAGTTCTTC.

This clonotype was counted a single time. J is TRBJ1-2 and V is TRBV4-3, with D perhaps matching TRBD1 (5 bases). This CDR3 spans 15 amino acids. Germline CDR1 LGHNA, CDR2 YSLEER. Trimming pared 1 base from V and 8 bases from J, leaving 17 bases between. The CDR3 DNA follows: TGCGCCAGCAGCCAAGTGGAGGGGACTCGGAGGGGCTACACCTTC. Translation gives CASSQVEGTRRGYTF.

The rearrangement joins TRBV12-3 or TRBV12-4 to TRBJ2-7; D possibly matches TRBD1 or TRBD2 (6 bases each). With 6 bases removed from V and 2 bases from J, the gap between germline ends came to 14 bases. This CDR3 contains 14 residues. CDR3 nucleotides: TGTGCCAGCAGGCCCGGGGGCAGAGCCTACGAGCAGTACTTC. It encodes CASRPGGRAYEQYF.

The chain couples TRBV4-3 to TRBJ1-4; TRBD1 is a possible D gene (5 bases). V dropped 2 bases and J dropped 5 bases, with 18 bases sitting between them. The CDR3 has 17 residues. The germline V gene encodes CDR1 LGHNA and CDR2 YSLEER. CDR3 residues: CASSQTAGVLTNEKLFF. CDR3 coding DNA: TGCGCCAGCAGCCAAACGGCGGGGGTGCTCACAAATGAAAAACTGTTTTTT.

This clonotype was observed a few times. This rearrangement joins TRBV20-1 to TRBJ2-7; maybe TRBD2 (6 bases). V gave up 2 bases and J gave up 7 bases, with 9 bases separating them. This CDR3 has 11 amino acids. Germline V gives CDR1 DFQATT, CDR2 SNEGSKA (reference sequence). CDR3 region: CSARLASEQYF. CDR3 in DNA: TGCAGTGCTAGACTAGCGTCAGAGCAGTACTTC.

For the CDR3, the DNA is TGTGCCAGCAGCCAAGATCGGAGAAGCTATGGCTACACCTTC. It codes for CASSQDRRSYGYTF. V and J are TRBV3-1 and TRBJ1-2; D is undetermined. Trimming cost V 0 bases and J 4 bases, with 9 bases left between them. There are 14 residues in the CDR3. Germline values: CDR1 LGHDT, CDR2 YNNKEL (reference sequence).

This clonotype was observed a few times. The chain carries TRBV20-1 and TRBJ2-7; D possibly corresponds to TRBD1 (5 bases). In germline, CDR1 is DFQATT, CDR2 SNEGSKA (reference sequence). The CDR3 sequence is 16 residues long. V lost 1 base and J lost 3, with 19 bases in between. CDR3 protein: CSARAPPQVPGYEQYF. In DNA, the CDR3 is TGCAGTGCTAGAGCCCCCCCACAGGTTCCTGGCTACGAGCAGTACTTC.

Many counts were recorded for this clonotype. V usage is TRBV29-1 and J usage is TRBJ2-7; D assignment may be TRBD1 or TRBD2 (5 bases each). This CDR3 contains 11 residues. The ends were cut back, 7 bases at V and 7 bases at J, with 14 bases in the middle. In germline, CDR1 is SQVTM, CDR2 ANQGSEA. The CDR3 DNA follows: TGCAGCGCCCTGTGGGGGTGGGAGCAGTACTTC. This encodes CSALWGWEQYF.

For this clonotype: The junction departs from germline at one end; a sequencing error may be responsible. This chain uses TRBV4-1 with TRBJ2-1, with D possibly TRBD2 on 7 matching bases. CDR3 length equals 14 residues. Germline V lookup: CDR1 MGHRA, CDR2 YSYEKL. The CDR3 region is CASGRGANYNEQFF. Here the CDR3 DNA reads TGTGCATCCGGACGGGGGGCCAACTACAATGAGCAGTTCTTC.

This clonotype has only a few counts. V usage is TRBV7-2 and J usage is TRBJ1-2; 8 nucleotides match TRBD1. Germline CDR1 is SGHTA and CDR2 is FQGNSA. V gave up 5 bases and J gave up 4 bases; unmatched junction bases: 6. This CDR3 contains 14 residues. The CDR3 here is CASSPRTGTYGYTF. The CDR3 DNA reads as TGTGCCAGCAGCCCCCGGACAGGGACCTATGGCTACACCTTC.

This clonotype showed up many times. The rearrangement joins TRBV20-1 to TRBJ2-7; 7 nucleotides align to TRBD1. J lost 2 bases, V lost 6 bases, and 19 bases had no gene match. Germline CDR1 and CDR2: DFQATT and SNEGSKA (reference sequence). CDR3 length: 17 residues. The CDR3 sequence: CSAPLATGSRGTYEQYF. The CDR3, as DNA: TGCAGTGCCCCCTTGGCGACAGGGAGCCGTGGGACCTACGAGCAGTACTTC.

The chain couples TRBV7-2 to TRBJ2-7; D is possibly TRBD2 (6 bases). Trimming stripped 5 bases from V and 7 bases from J, with 21 bases between. The CDR3 covers 15 residues. Per germline, CDR1 SGHTA and CDR2 FQGNSA. In nucleotides, the CDR3 is TGTGCCAGCAGCCCCCAGCGGGTCTCCTACAATGAGCAGTACTTC. Its protein is CASSPQRVSYNEQYF.

This chain connects TRBV11-2 to TRBJ2-3; 13 nucleotides match TRBD2. The trim removed 3 bases at V and 8 bases at J, leaving 8 bases unmatched. CDR1 is SGHAT, CDR2 FQNNGV, per germline. The CDR3 contains 16 residues. The CDR3 DNA reads as TGTGCCAGCAGCTTCACTAGCGGGGGGGGGTCGGGTACGCAGTATTTT. Translated, it gives CASSFTSGGGSGTQYF.